This T cell receptor (beta chain) derives from a study of blood T cell repertoires in COVID-19. Study overall: PBMCs, B-cell-depleted T cells, or T cells provided the cDNA or gDNA that made up the material.

CDR1 is MDHEN, CDR2 SYDVKM, per germline. Trimming removed 7 bases at V and 0 bases at J, with 16 bases between. CDR3 length equals 16 residues. Original processing methods: Researchers report that nucleated cell counts were estimated from reference gene primer amplification. Only in-frame clones appear in the TCRdb table, and some are missing; sequencing was by immunoSEQ multiplex PCR. V, J and clone size reflect that table, while D and trimming were determined from the DNA. The sample has some 39,000 clones; more than 70% are singletons. The source of this sequence is a man in his fifties or sixties with acute or convalescent COVID-19. Material for sequencing was peripheral blood. The chain is built from TRBV28 and TRBJ1-5, with D perhaps matching TRBD1 (6 bases). The CDR3 sequence is CASKGFGGNSNQPQHF. Here the CDR3 DNA reads TGTGCCAGCAAGGGTTTTGGGGGCAATAGCAATCAGCCCCAGCATTTT. Based on the CDR3 plus reference TRBV28 and TRBJ1-5, the full variable domain is DVKVTQSSRYLVKRTGEKVFLECVQDMDHENMFWYRQDPGLGLRLIYFSYDVKMKEKGDIPEGYSVSREKKERFSLILESASTNQTSMYLCASKGFGGNSNQPQHFGDGTRLSIL.